A selection of T cell receptor beta chains follows, all from one sample in a study of shared clonotypes between healthy human individuals. Here immunoSEQ multiplex PCR was the method, and the copy in TCRdb shows in-frame clones only, minus some. The table records millions of clones, about 95% of them present only once. Specimen: naive CD8+ T cells sorted from blood. These TCRs come from a man aged 18 to 30 in good health. The CDR3 runs from the conserved cysteine through the conserved F or W. A D gene is named only where the DNA matches it firmly. Size is stated for part of the rows, as once, few or many counts, or as a class when the clone is expanded.

CDR3: CASSFGAGGDEQFF; DNA: TGTGCCAGCAGCTTTGGAGCGGGAGGGGATGAGCAGTTCTTC; size: -; D: TRBD2; length: 14; V: TRBV5-4; J: TRBJ2-1
CDR3: CASSLIGTSLDEQFF; DNA: TGTGCCAGCAGCTTAATCGGGACTAGTCTCGATGAGCAGTTCTTC; size: -; D: TRBD2; length: 15; V: TRBV11-2; J: TRBJ2-1
CDR3: CASSTYRAEQYF; DNA: TGTGCCAGCAGCACCTACAGGGCCGAGCAGTACTTC; size: -; D: -; length: 12; V: TRBV13; J: TRBJ2-7
CDR3: CASSVGYGGYTF; DNA: TGTGCCAGCAGCGTAGGGTACGGTGGCTACACCTTC; size: -; D: -; length: 12; V: TRBV9; J: TRBJ1-2
CDR3: CASRDSYYEQYF; DNA: TGTGCCAGCCGGGACAGCTACTACGAGCAGTACTTC; size: -; D: TRBD1; length: 12; V: TRBV27; J: TRBJ2-7
CDR3: CASGWDNYNEQFF; DNA: TGTGCTAGTGGTTGGGACAACTACAATGAGCAGTTCTTC; size: once; D: -; length: 13; V: TRBV12-5; J: TRBJ2-1
CDR3: CASSYWAGTEKLFF; DNA: TGTGCCAGCAGTTACTGGGCAGGGACTGAAAAACTGTTTTTT; size: -; D: -; length: 14; V: TRBV6-6; J: TRBJ1-4
CDR3: CASSLYLHEQFF; DNA: TGTGCCAGCAGCTTATACTTGCATGAGCAGTTCTTC; size: -; D: -; length: 12; V: TRBV5-8; J: TRBJ2-1
CDR3: CASSESYSKNTGELFF; DNA: TGCGCCAGCAGTGAGTCGTATTCAAAGAACACCGGGGAGCTGTTTTTT; size: -; D: -; length: 16; V: TRBV10-1; J: TRBJ2-2
CDR3: CASSYGDQARTDTQYF; DNA: TGTGCCAGCAGTTACGGGGACCAGGCGCGCACAGATACGCAGTATTTT; size: once; D: -; length: 16; V: TRBV6-5; J: TRBJ2-3
CDR3: CASSLVRIQETQYF; DNA: TGTGCCAGCAGCTTAGTTCGGATTCAAGAGACCCAGTACTTC; size: -; D: -; length: 14; V: TRBV7-2; J: TRBJ2-5